This T cell receptor beta chain originates from a study of T-cell memory formation after mild COVID-19. Turning to the study itself: Clustering of TCRs was largely donor specific. Notes on the study in general: Clonal second-wave expansions that peaked on day 37 had unconfirmed SARS-CoV-2 specificity. Pre-infection memory harbored some responding clones, suggesting cross-reactive memory joined.

With constant-segment primers, 5'RACE yielded cDNA libraries of TCR alpha and TCR beta that carried sample barcodes and UMIs. TCRdb reprocessed the 5' RACE reads with MiXCR, giving one entry per CDR3 protein. Here the sample spans 550,000 to 650,000 distinct CDR3 sequences, around 16% being singletons. Germline V gene sequence: CDR1 SNHLY, CDR2 FYNNEI. This CDR3 contains 15 residues. Trimming removed 7 bases at V and 1 base at J, with 13 bases between. As for this clonotype: The antigen is not known.

The V and J genes are TRBV2 and TRBJ1-4; TRBD1 might be the D (5 bases). The sequenced sample was PBMCs or a T cell subset sorted from them (not recorded which). This clonotype was sampled from an adult woman who had mild COVID-19 (a few samples of this study predate the infection). Cell type and time point are not known. This CDR3 reads CASKGTEGTNEKLFF. CDR3 coding DNA: TGTGCCAGCAAAGGGACGGAGGGAACTAATGAAAAACTGTTTTTT.